Sequencing of this T cell receptor (beta chain) was carried out in a study of STAT5B mutations in CD4+ large granular lymphocyte leukemia. Study conclusions and caveats: No patients shared main leukemic clonotypes, though around 24% appeared at low frequency elsewhere. Patient CD4-sorted repertoires looked more clonal than healthy CD4+ repertoires, even without putative leukemic clones.

Repertoires were generated with immunoSEQ multiplex PCR, while TCRdb's copy carries only in-frame clones and drops some. The table has 30,000 to 40,000 clones, about 70% seen once. As concerns this clone: Its antigen is currently unknown.

Source material: CD4+ T cells from blood buffy coats. The receptor was isolated from a human donor in good health.

The CDR3 loop reads CASSLGTAYNSPLHF. The CDR3 DNA reads as TGTGCCAGCAGCTTGGGGACCGCCTATAATTCACCCCTCCACTTT. The gene calls are TRBV5-4 and TRBJ1-6; no definite D call. The germline V and J ends were trimmed by 0 bases and 2 bases, with 6 bases remaining between them. Germline V lookup: CDR1 SGHNT, CDR2 YYREEE (reference sequence). The CDR3 is made up of 15 amino acids.